This T cell receptor (beta chain) was captured in a study of Graves' ophthalmopathy and Graves' hyperthyroidism (dated by TCRdb to 2017 to 2018). The study in broad terms: Peripheral blood was collected before any treatment was given, at the time of initial diagnosis. The study used TCR beta repertoire signatures to distinguish Graves' ophthalmopathy from Graves' hyperthyroidism and to predict progression to ophthalmopathy. In total, approximately 130 blood samples were TCR-sequenced: fewer than 50 ophthalmopathy, about 75 hyperthyroidism and some 17 hyperthyroidism-to-ophthalmopathy patients. To explore V-J signatures distinguishing ophthalmopathy from hyperthyroidism, a discovery set of about 99 patients (about 44 ophthalmopathy, roughly 55 stable hyperthyroidism) was enrolled. An independent validation cohort comprised some 18 hyperthyroidism patients and 15 to 17 patients who later progressed from hyperthyroidism to ophthalmopathy. In roughly 6 hyperthyroidism patients, the T-cell repertoires found in thyroid tissue were compared with those found in blood. After sampling, hyperthyroidism patients received methimazole starting at 30 mg daily, and ophthalmopathy patients received high-dose intravenous methylprednisolone.

Patients with ophthalmopathy had moderately to severely active disease, with a Clinical Activity Score of 3 or more, a NOSPECS grade of 4 or more, and a disease duration of less than 3 months. Anyone with other autoimmune diseases, uncontrolled infections, pregnancy or lactation was excluded from the study. Clinical symptoms, serum thyroxine, TRAb, thyroid ultrasound and orbital computed tomography were used for diagnosis. Ficoll-Paque density gradient centrifugation was used to isolate PBMCs from around 10 ml of fresh peripheral blood. Total RNA was extracted with Trizol reagent and quality-checked on an Agilent 2100 Bioanalyzer. According to the germline V gene, CDR1 reads SGHVS and CDR2 reads FQNEAQ. A distance of 15 bases separates the germline ends of V and J, which lose 5 bases and 5 bases respectively. The CDR3 holds 14 amino acids from the cysteine to the phenylalanine. Only CDR3 DNA is held: 42 bases, read in frame from base 1.

For repertoire sequencing, TCR beta CDR3 regions were amplified from RNA transcripts. A first-round RT-PCR used HTBI primers with the Qiagen OneStep RT-PCR kit, followed by a second-round multiplex PCR, size selection and purification. Libraries were sequenced paired-end with 100 bp reads on an Illumina HiSeq2000. The paper's processing steps were these. SOAPnuke was used to process the reads, removing any read that contained adapters or uncalled bases, had a mean Phred below 15, or lacked an exact match to the constant primer or identifier. COPE v1.2.5 was used to merge the high-quality paired reads. Clonotypes were defined as unique nucleotide sequences and were aligned to IMGT TRB V, D and J references using MiTCR v1.1. Only V-J combinations with frequency above 0.0001 were analysed, covering 99% to 99.2% of repertoires. A TCR clonal expansion and chaos score per V-J combination was defined as the ratio of F50 clonal expansion to chaos observed in the TCRdist matrix. Welch's t-statistics and random forest were used to reduce the features to about twelve V-J combinations, which were then used as input to a naive Bayes classifier. Thyroid-blood repertoire similarity was quantified with the Morisita-Horn index. TCRdb trimmed public reads at Q25 via fastp, called clones via MiXCR and kept in-frame beta chains. Every distinct CDR3 protein forms one entry, paired with its most common genes and DNA. TCRdb, rather than the study authors, made the V and J calls. Recorded for this sample are 650,000 to 900,000 distinct CDR3 sequences; roughly 40% of them occurred a single time. The biggest ten clones account for 44% of the sample.

Overall study outcomes, separate from this receptor: In validation, the model predicted ophthalmopathy progression with 70.59% sensitivity and 72.22% specificity; some twelve predicted patients were CT-confirmed with GO in a median of around 6 months. The 13-signature model separated ophthalmopathy from stable hyperthyroidism with around 90% sensitivity and approximately 83% specificity in cross-validation, and 80%/75% in the test set. Most expanded thyroid clonotypes with a frequency above 0.001 also appeared in blood, which suggests that blood repertoires may reflect the immune response in the thyroid. Sample size was not statistically predetermined, and group allocation was not concealed from the investigators.

A word on this clonotype: Its antigen is not yet known. Per-base qualities were not stored, and no clone one base away is much larger.

The TCR was taken from an adult man with Graves' ophthalmopathy. The sequenced material came from peripheral blood. Recombination connected TRBV7-8 to TRBJ2-5, and possibly TRBD1, on 6 matching bases. CDR3 sequence: CASSQGQIRETQYF. The nucleotide sequence reads TGTGCCAGCAGCCAAGGACAGATCCGGGAGACCCAGTACTTC. Full variable domain (CDR3 extended with the reference TRBV7-8 and TRBJ2-5 proteins): GAGVSQSPRYKVAKRGQDVALRCDPISGHVSLFWYQQALGQGPEFLTYFQNEAQLDKSGLPSDRFFAERPEGSVSTLKIQRTQQEDSAVYLCASSQGQIRETQYFGPGTRLLVL.